The 16 T cell receptor beta chains below were found in one sample sequenced in a study of control samples from healthy donors and cancer patients. Repertoires were generated with immunoSEQ multiplex PCR, while TCRdb's copy carries only in-frame clones and drops some. The data contain about 100,000 clones, around 90% of them singletons. Specimen: blood. The receptors stem from a human donor in good health. The donor label of this sample is uncertain.

This rearrangement joins TRBV2 to TRBJ1-5; 7 bases line up with TRBD1. J lost 7 bases, V lost 4 bases, and 7 bases had no gene match. Germline assignment: CDR1 SNHLY and CDR2 FYNNEI. The CDR3 spans 14 residues. The CDR3 sequence is CASSGGEGAQPQHF. CDR3 sequence (DNA): TGTGCCAGCAGTGGGGGGGAGGGGGCCCAGCCCCAGCATTTT.

This chain links TRBV13 with TRBJ1-2, with D possibly being TRBD1 (5 bases). V was clipped by 4 bases and J by 6 bases, with 15 bases between them. Per the germline V gene, CDR1 is PRHDT and CDR2 is FYEKMQ (reference sequence). The CDR3 is made up of 14 amino acids. CDR3 sequence reads: CASSSSGRINGYTF. Written as DNA, the CDR3 is TGTGCCAGCAGCTCCTCGGGACGGATAAATGGCTACACCTTC.

The rearrangement uses TRBV24-1 and TRBJ2-5; 8 positions match TRBD2. Per germline, CDR1 KGHDR and CDR2 SFDVKD. The length of the CDR3 is 14 residues. Trimming at V came to 6 bases and at J to 5 bases, leaving 7 bases not matched to a gene. CDR3 amino acids: CATSPAGVEETQYF. The DNA for the CDR3 is TGTGCCACCAGTCCAGCGGGGGTAGAGGAGACCCAGTACTTC.

V gene TRBV15 combines with J gene TRBJ1-5; the D is unclear. Germline CDR1 is LNHNV and CDR2 is YYDKDF (reference sequence). The V gene lost 5 bases and the J gene lost 9 bases, with 26 bases spanning the gap. CDR3 length: 17 residues. The DNA for the CDR3 is TGTGCCACCAGCTACGGCTCCCAGACCATTCCTTTCCGGCCCCAGCATTTT. Translating gives CATSYGSQTIPFRPQHF. Full variable domain (rest looked up from reference TRBV15 and TRBJ1-5): DAMVIQNPRYQVTQFGKPVTLSCSQTLNHNVMYWYQQKSSQAPKLLFHYYDKDFNNEADTPDNFQSRRPNTSFCFLDIRSPGLGDTAMYLCATSYGSQTIPFRPQHFGDGTRLSIL.

This chain uses TRBV10-3 with TRBJ2-7; 8 bases align to TRBD2. Germline loops: CDR1 ENHRY, CDR2 SYGVKD. The CDR3 contains 18 residues. J was trimmed by 3 bases and V by 2 bases; bases with no gene match: 15. DNA of the CDR3: TGTGCCATCAGTGAGAGGCGGGGGGCCTTTTCCGTTCGCTACGAGCAGTACTTC. It encodes CAISERRGAFSVRYEQYF.

The chain uses TRBV24-1 and TRBJ2-3, with 9 bases fitting TRBD1. The CDR3 totals 16 residues. Germline-derived CDR1 and CDR2 are KGHDR and SFDVKD. Unmatched junction bases numbered 3, after V lost 1 base and J lost 2 bases. CDR3 bases: TGTGCCACCAGTGATTTAGGACAGGGGCACACAGATACGCAGTATTTT. Its protein product is CATSDLGQGHTDTQYF.

This sequence joins TRBV30 and TRBJ2-3; D may be TRBD1 or TRBD2 (5 bases each). V gave up 5 bases and J gave up 4 bases, with 16 bases separating them. The CDR3 covers 14 residues. CDR1 and CDR2 (germline): GTSNPN, SVGIG (reference sequence). CDR3 DNA: TGTGCCTGGGCAGGGACCCCTAGGCCAGATACGCAGTATTTT. Its protein is CAWAGTPRPDTQYF.

This clone was picked up one time. Written as DNA, the CDR3 is TGTGCCAGCAGCTTGCCGGGGAGGGGCTGGGGGACAGCTGAAGCTTTCTTT. This gives the protein CASSLPGRGWGTAEAFF. V is TRBV6-2 or TRBV6-3 and J is TRBJ1-1, with 7 bases identical to TRBD1. V was clipped by 6 bases and J by 6 bases; unmatched bases: 19. CDR1 is MNHEY, CDR2 SVGEGT, per germline. CDR3 length: 17 amino acids.

The chain uses TRBV11-3 and TRBJ2-5; 10 positions match TRBD1. Germline CDR1 and CDR2: SGHNT and YENEEA. Trimming removed 5 bases from V and 4 bases from J; junction bases left unmatched: 7. This CDR3 has 15 residues. The CDR3 is CASSPGTGEGETQYF. DNA for the CDR3: TGTGCCAGCAGCCCCGGGACAGGGGAAGGAGAGACCCAGTACTTC.

J is TRBJ1-5 and V is TRBV19; D perhaps matches TRBD1 (5 bases). Trimming pared 3 bases from V and 2 bases from J, leaving 17 bases between. The CDR3 is 17 amino acids. CDR1 is LNHDA and CDR2 is SQIVND in the germline V gene (reference sequence). This CDR3 reads CASSIWGGQQGNQPQHF. CDR3 DNA sequence: TGTGCCAGTAGTATTTGGGGGGGTCAACAGGGCAATCAGCCCCAGCATTTT.

The V gene is TRBV6-5, the J gene TRBJ2-7; 7 bases agree with TRBD1. Per the germline V gene, CDR1 is MNHEY and CDR2 is SVGAGI. After removal of 6 bases from V and 5 bases from J, the junction contained 4 bases not matched to a gene. There are 12 residues in the CDR3. The CDR3 region is CASRTGMNEQYF. In DNA, the CDR3 is TGTGCCAGCAGGACAGGGATGAACGAGCAGTACTTC.

The chain couples TRBV11-2 to TRBJ1-2; 8 nucleotides agree with TRBD1. Unmatched junction bases numbered 5, after V lost 5 bases and J lost 3 bases. Germline V gene lookup returns CDR1 SGHAT and CDR2 FQNNGV. The CDR3 length is 14 residues. CDR3 sequence reads: CASSTTGAYYGYTF. CDR3 DNA: TGTGCCAGCAGCACGACAGGGGCTTACTATGGCTACACCTTC.

The chain combines TRBV6-5 with TRBJ1-2, with D uncertain. The germline V gene has CDR1 MNHEY and CDR2 SVGAGI. The length of the CDR3 is 13 residues. The germline V and J ends were trimmed by 2 bases and 2 bases, with 6 bases remaining between them. The CDR3 sequence is CASSYGVNYGYTF. DNA for the CDR3: TGTGCCAGCAGTTACGGTGTCAACTATGGCTACACCTTC.

V gene TRBV18 combines with J gene TRBJ2-1; 9 bases line up with TRBD1. Germline V gives CDR1 KGHSH, CDR2 LQKENI. The CDR3 has 17 amino acids. The V gene end was trimmed by 4 bases and the J gene end by 0 bases; junction bases not matched to a gene: 7. The CDR3 is CASSQGQGHHSYNEQFF. CDR3 sequence (DNA): TGTGCCAGCTCACAAGGACAGGGGCACCACTCCTACAATGAGCAGTTCTTC.

The rearrangement joins TRBV10-2 to TRBJ2-5, with no clear D. The CDR3 spans 11 residues. Germline V CDR1 and CDR2: WSHSY, SAAADI. V lost 2 bases and J lost 5, with 3 bases in between. The CDR3 nucleotides read TGCGCCAGCAGTGAGCGGGAGACCCAGTACTTC. Protein: CASSERETQYF.

This clone is medium-sized. V gene TRBV5-1 combines with J gene TRBJ2-7; D unresolved. The CDR3 is 14 amino acids. Trimming left V 0 bases short and J 5 bases short, with 12 bases between. Germline values: CDR1 SGHRS, CDR2 YFSETQ. In nucleotides, the CDR3 is TGCGCCAGCAGCTTGGAGGGCGGTTCCGACGAGCAGTACTTC. Translated: CASSLEGGSDEQYF.